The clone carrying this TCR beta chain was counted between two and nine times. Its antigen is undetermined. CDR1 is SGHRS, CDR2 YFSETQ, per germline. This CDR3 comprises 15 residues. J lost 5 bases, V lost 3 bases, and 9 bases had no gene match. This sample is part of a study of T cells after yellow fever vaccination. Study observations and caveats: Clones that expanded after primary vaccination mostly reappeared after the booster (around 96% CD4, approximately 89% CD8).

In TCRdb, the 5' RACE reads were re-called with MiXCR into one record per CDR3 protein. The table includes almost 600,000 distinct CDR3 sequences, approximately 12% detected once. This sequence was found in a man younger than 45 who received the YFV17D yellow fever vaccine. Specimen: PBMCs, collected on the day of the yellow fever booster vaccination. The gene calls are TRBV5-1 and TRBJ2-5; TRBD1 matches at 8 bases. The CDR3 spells CASSSQGQGWETQYF. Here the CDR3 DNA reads TGCGCCAGCAGCTCCCAAGGACAGGGATGGGAGACCCAGTACTTC.